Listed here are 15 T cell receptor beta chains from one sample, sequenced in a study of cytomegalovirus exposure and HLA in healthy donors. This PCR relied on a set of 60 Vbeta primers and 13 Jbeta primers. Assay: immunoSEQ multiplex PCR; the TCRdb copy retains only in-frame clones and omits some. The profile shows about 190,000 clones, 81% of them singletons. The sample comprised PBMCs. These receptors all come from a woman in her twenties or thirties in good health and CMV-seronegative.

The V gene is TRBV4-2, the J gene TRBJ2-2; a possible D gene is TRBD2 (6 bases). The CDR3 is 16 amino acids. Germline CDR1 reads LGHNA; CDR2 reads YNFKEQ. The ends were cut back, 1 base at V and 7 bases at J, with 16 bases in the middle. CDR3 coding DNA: TGTGCCAGCAGCCAAGTCGGAGGGCGCGAGTTCGGGGAGCTGTTTTTT. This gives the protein CASSQVGGREFGELFF.

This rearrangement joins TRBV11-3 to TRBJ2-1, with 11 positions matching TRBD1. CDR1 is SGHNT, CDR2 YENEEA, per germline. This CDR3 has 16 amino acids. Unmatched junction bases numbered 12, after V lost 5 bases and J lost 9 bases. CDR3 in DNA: TGTGCCAGCAGCGACGGACGGACAGGGGGCTTTGGTGAGCAGTTCTTC. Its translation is CASSDGRTGGFGEQFF.

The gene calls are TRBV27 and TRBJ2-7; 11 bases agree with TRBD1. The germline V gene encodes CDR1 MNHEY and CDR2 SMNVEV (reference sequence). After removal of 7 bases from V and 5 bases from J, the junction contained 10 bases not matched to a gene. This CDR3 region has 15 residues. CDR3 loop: CASTTNGQGAHEQYF. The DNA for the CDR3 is TGTGCCAGCACCACTAATGGACAGGGGGCACACGAGCAGTACTTC.

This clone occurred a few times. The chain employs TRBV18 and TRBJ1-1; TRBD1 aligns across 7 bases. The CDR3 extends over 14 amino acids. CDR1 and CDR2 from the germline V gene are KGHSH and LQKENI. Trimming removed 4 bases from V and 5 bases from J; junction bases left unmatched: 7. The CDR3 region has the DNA TGTGCCAGCTCACTTGGGGAACAGGGGACTGAAGCTTTCTTT. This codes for CASSLGEQGTEAFF.

The CDR3 sequence is CASSQEPRGRNGYTF. The CDR3 region has the DNA TGCGCCAGCAGCCAAGAACCCAGGGGGCGTAATGGCTACACCTTC. This chain uses TRBV4-1 with TRBJ1-2, with 8 bases matching TRBD1. Germline values: CDR1 MGHRA, CDR2 YSYEKL. The V gene end was trimmed by 0 bases and the J gene end by 6 bases; junction bases not matched to a gene: 6. This CDR3 is 15 amino acids long.

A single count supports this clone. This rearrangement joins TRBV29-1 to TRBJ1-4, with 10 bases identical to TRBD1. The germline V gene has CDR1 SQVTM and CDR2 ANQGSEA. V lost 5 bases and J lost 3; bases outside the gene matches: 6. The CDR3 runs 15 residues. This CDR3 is CSVTGQGGANEKLFF. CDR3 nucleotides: TGCAGCGTTACCGGACAGGGGGGGGCTAATGAAAAACTGTTTTTT.

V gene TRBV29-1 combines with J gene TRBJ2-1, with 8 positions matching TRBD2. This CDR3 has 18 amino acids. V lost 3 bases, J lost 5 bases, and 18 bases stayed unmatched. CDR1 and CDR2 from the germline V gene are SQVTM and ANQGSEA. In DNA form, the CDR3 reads TGCAGCGTTGAGCCCGAACCGGGACTAGTTTCTCCGAACAATGAGCAGTTCTTC. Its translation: CSVEPEPGLVSPNNEQFF.

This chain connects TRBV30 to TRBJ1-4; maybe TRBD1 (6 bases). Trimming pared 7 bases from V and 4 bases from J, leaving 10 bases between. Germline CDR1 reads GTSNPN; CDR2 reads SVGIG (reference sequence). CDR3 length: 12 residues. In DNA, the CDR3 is TGTGCCTCGGACAGCATTAATGAAAAACTGTTTTTT. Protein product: CASDSINEKLFF.

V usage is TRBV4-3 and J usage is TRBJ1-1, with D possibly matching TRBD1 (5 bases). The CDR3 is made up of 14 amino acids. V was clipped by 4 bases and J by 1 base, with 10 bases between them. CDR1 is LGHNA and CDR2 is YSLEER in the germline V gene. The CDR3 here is CASSPRVGNTEAFF. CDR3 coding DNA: TGCGCCAGCAGCCCCAGGGTTGGGAACACTGAAGCTTTCTTT.

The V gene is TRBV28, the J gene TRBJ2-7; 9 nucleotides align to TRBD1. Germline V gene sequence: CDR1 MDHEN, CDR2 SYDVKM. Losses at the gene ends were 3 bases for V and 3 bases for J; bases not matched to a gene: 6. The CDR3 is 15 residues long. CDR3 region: CASSFKDRGSYEQYF. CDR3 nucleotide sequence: TGTGCCAGCAGTTTTAAGGACAGGGGTAGCTACGAGCAGTACTTC.

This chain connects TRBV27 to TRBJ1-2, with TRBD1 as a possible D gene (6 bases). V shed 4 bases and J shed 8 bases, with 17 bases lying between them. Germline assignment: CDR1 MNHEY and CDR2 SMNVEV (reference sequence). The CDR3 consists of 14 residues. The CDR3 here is CASSSQLSGQGYTF. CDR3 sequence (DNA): TGTGCCAGCAGTTCCCAGTTGAGTGGACAGGGCTACACCTTC.

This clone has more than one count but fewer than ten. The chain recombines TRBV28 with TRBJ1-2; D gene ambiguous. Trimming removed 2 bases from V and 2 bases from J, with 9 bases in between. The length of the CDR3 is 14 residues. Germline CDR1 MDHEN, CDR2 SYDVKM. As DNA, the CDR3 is TGTGCCAGCAGTTTACGGAGAGGGAACTATGGCTACACCTTC. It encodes CASSLRRGNYGYTF.

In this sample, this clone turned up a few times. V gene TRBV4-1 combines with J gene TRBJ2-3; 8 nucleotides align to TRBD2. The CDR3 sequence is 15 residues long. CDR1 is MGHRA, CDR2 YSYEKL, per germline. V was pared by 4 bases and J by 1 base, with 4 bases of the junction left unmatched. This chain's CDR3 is CASSLSGDRTDTQYF. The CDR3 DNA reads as TGCGCCAGCAGCCTTAGCGGGGACCGCACAGATACGCAGTATTTT.

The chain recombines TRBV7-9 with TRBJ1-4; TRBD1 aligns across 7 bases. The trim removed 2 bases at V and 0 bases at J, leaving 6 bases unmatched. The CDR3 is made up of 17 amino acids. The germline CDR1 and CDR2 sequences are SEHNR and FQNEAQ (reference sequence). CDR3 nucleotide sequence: TGTGCCAGCAGCTTACCGCACCAGGGGGCAACTAATGAAAAACTGTTTTTT. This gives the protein CASSLPHQGATNEKLFF.

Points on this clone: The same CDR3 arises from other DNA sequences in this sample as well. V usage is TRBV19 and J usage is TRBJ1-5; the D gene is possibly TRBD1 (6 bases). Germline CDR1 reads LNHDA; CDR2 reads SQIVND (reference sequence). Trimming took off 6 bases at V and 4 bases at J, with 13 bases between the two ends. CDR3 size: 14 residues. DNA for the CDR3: TGTGCCAGTAGCGAGACAGGTGGGAATCAGCCCCAGCATTTT. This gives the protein CASSETGGNQPQHF.